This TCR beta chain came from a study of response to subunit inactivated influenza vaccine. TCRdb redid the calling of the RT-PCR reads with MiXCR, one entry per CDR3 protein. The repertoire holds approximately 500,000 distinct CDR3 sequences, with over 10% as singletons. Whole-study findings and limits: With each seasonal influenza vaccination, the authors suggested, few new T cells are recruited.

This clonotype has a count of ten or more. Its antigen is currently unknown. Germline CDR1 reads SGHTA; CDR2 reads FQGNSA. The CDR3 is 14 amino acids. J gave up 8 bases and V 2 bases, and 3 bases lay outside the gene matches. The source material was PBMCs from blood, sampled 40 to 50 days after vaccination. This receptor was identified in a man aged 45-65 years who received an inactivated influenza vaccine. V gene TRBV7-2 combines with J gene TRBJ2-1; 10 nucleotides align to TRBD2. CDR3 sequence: CASSLSGRVDEQFF. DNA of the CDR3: TGTGCCAGCAGCTTAAGCGGGAGGGTGGATGAGCAGTTCTTC.